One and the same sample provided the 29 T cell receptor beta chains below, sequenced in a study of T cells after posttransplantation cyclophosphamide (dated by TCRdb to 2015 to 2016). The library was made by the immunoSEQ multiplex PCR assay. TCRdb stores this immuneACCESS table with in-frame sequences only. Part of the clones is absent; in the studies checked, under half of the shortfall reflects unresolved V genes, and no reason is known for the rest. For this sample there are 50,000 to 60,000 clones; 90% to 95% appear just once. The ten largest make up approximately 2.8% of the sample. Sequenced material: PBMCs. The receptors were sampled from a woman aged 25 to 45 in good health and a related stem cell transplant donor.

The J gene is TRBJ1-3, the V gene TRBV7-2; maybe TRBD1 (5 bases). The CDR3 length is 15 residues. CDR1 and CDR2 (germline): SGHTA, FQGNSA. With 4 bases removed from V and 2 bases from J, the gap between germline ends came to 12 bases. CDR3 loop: CASSYRSGTGNTIYF. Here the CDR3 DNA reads TGTGCCAGCAGCTACCGCTCAGGGACTGGAAACACCATATATTTT.

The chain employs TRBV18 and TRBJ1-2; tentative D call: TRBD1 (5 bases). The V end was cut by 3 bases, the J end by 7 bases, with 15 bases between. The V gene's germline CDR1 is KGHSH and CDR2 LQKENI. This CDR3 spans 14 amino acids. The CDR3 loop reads CASSPQAGPSGYTF. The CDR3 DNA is TGTGCCAGCTCACCTCAGGCAGGGCCTTCTGGCTACACCTTC.

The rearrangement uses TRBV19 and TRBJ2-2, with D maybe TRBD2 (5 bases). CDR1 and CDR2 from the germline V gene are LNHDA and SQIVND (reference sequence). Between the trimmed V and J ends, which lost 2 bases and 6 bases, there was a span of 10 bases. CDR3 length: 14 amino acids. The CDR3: CASSIWGDPGELFF. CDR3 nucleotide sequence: TGTGCCAGTAGTATATGGGGAGATCCCGGGGAGCTGTTTTTT.

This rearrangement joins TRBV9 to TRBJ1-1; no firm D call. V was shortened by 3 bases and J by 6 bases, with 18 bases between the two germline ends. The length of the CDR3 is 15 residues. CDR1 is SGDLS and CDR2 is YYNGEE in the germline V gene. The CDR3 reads CASSGAYSGFAEAFF. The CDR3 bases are TGTGCCAGCAGCGGAGCCTATTCCGGGTTTGCTGAAGCTTTCTTT.

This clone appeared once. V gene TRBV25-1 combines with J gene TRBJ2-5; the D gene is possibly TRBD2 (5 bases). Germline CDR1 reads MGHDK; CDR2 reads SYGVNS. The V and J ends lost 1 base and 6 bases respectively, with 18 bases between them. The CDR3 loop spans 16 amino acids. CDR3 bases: TGTGCCAGCAGTGAATCAGGAACGGGGAAGGTAAAGACCCAGTACTTC. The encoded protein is CASSESGTGKVKTQYF.

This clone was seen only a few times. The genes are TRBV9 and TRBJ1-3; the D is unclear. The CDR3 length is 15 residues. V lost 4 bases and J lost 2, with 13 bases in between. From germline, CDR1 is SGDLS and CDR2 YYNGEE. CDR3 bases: TGTGCCAGCAGCTCAACTGGTCAGGCTGGAAACACCATATATTTT. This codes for CASSSTGQAGNTIYF.

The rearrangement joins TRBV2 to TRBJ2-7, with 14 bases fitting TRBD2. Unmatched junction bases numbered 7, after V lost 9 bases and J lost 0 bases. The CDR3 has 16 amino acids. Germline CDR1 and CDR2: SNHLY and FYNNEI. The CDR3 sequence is CARAGLAGVPSYEQYF. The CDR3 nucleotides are TGTGCCAGGGCGGGACTAGCGGGGGTCCCCTCCTACGAGCAGTACTTC.

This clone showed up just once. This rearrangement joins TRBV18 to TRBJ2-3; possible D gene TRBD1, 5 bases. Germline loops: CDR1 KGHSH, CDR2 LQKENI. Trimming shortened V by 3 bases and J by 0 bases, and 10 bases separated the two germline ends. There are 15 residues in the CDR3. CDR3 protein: CASSPTAASTDTQYF. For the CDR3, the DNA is TGTGCCAGCTCACCGACAGCAGCTAGCACAGATACGCAGTATTTT.

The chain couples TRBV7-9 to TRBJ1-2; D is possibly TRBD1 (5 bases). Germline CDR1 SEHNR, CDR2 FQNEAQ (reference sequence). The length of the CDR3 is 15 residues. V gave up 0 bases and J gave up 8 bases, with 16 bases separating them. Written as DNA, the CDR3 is TGTGCCAGCAGCTTAGCGGGCAGGGAAGGCGGCGGCTACACCTTC. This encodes CASSLAGREGGGYTF.

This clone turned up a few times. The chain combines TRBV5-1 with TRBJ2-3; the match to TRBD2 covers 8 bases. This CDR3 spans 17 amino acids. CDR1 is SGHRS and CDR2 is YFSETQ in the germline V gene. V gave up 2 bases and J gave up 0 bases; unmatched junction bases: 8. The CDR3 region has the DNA TGCGCCAGCAGCTTAGGTGCTAGCGGGTTAAGCACAGATACGCAGTATTTT. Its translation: CASSLGASGLSTDTQYF.

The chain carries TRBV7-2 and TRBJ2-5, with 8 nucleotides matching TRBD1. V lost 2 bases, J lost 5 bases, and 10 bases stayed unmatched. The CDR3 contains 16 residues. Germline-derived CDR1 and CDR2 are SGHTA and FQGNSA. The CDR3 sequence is CASSLPGQGVVETQYF. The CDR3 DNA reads TGTGCCAGCAGCTTACCTGGACAGGGTGTTGTTGAGACCCAGTACTTC.

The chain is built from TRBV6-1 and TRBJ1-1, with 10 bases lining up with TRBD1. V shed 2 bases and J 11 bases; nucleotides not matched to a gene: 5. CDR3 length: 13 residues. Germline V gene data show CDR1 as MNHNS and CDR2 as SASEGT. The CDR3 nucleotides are TGTGCCAGCAGTGAAAGGGACAGGGGTAAGGCTTTCTTT. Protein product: CASSERDRGKAFF.

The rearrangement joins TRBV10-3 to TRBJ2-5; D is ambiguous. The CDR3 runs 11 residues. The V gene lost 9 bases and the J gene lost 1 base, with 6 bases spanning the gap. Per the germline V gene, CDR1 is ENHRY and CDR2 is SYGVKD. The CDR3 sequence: CAIRFQETQYF. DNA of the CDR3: TGTGCCATTCGTTTCCAAGAGACCCAGTACTTC.

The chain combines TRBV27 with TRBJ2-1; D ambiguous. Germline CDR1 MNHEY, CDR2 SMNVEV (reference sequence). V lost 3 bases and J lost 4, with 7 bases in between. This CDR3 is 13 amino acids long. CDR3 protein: CASSFRAYNEQFF. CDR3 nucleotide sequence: TGTGCCAGCAGTTTTCGCGCTTACAATGAGCAGTTCTTC.

The CDR3 spells CATSRDGGQGQETQYF. The CDR3 nucleotides are TGTGCCACCAGCAGAGATGGGGGACAGGGCCAAGAGACCCAGTACTTC. V usage is TRBV15 and J usage is TRBJ2-5; TRBD1 matches 9 bases. CDR1 is LNHNV, CDR2 YYDKDF, per germline (reference sequence). V lost 0 bases and J lost 1; bases outside the gene matches: 3. This CDR3 is built from 16 residues. The entire variable domain, with the rest obtained from reference TRBV15 and TRBJ2-5, is as follows: DAMVIQNPRYQVTQFGKPVTLSCSQTLNHNVMYWYQQKSSQAPKLLFHYYDKDFNNEADTPDNFQSRRPNTSFCFLDIRSPGLGDTAMYLCATSRDGGQGQETQYFGPGTRLLVL.

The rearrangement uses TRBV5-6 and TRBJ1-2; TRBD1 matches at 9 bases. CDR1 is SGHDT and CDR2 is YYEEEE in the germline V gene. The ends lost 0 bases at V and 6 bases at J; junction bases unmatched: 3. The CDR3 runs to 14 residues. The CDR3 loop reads CASSLGGTGNGYTF. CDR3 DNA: TGTGCCAGCAGCTTGGGAGGGACAGGGAATGGCTACACCTTC.

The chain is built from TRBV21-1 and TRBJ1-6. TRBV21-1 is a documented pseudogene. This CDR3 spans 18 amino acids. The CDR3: CASSRKLATQHHNSPLHF. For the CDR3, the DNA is TGTGCCAGCAGTCGTAAGCTAGCTACACAACATCATAATTCACCCCTCCACTTT.

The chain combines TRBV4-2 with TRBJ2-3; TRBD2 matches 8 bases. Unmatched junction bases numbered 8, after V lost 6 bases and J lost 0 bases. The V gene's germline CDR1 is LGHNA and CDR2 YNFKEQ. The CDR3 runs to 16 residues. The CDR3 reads CASRGGPSGSTDTQYF. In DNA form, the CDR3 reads TGTGCCAGCAGAGGGGGTCCTAGCGGGAGCACAGATACGCAGTATTTT.

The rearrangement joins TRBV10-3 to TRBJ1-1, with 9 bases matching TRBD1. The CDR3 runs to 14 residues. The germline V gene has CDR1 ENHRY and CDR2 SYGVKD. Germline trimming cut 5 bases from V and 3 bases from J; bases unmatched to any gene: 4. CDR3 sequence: CAISTGGVDTEAFF. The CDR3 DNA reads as TGTGCCATCAGTACAGGGGGCGTCGACACTGAAGCTTTCTTT.

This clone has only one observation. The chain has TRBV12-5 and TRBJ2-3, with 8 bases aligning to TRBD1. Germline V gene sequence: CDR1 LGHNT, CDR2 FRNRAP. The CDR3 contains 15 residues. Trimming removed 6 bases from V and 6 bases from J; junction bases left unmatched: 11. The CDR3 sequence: CASGPGQVLFDTQYF. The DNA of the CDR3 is TGTGCTAGTGGCCCGGGACAGGTTCTCTTTGATACGCAGTATTTT.

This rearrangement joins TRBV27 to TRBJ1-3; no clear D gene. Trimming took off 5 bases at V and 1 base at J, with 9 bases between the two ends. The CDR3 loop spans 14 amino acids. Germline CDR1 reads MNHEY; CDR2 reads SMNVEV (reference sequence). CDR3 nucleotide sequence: TGTGCCAGCAGTCTGGACTATTCTGGAAACACCATATATTTT. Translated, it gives CASSLDYSGNTIYF.

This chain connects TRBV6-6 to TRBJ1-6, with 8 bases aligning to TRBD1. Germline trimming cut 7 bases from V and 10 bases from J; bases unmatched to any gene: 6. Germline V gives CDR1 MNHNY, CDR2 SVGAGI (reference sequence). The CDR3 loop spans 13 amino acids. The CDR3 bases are TGTGCCAGCACCCCTGGACAGGGCTCACCCCTCCACTTT. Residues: CASTPGQGSPLHF.

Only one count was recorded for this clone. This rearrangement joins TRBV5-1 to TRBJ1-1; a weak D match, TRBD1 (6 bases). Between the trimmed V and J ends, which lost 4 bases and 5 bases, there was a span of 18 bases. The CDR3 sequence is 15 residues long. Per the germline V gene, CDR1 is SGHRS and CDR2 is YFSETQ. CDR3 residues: CASSRTRGAGTEAFF. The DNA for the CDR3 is TGCGCCAGCAGCCGGACCCGGGGGGCAGGTACTGAAGCTTTCTTT.

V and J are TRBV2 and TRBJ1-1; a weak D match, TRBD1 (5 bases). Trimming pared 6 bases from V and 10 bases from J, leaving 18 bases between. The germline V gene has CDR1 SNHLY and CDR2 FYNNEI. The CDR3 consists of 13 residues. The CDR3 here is CASSVQVTFGAFF. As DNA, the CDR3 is TGTGCCAGCAGCGTACAGGTGACTTTCGGAGCTTTCTTT.

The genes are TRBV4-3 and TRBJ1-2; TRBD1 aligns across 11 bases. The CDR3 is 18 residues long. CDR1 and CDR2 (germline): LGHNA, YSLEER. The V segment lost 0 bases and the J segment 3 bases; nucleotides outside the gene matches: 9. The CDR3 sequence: CASSQEGQGAPAHYGYTF. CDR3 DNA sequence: TGCGCCAGCAGCCAAGAAGGACAGGGGGCGCCTGCCCACTATGGCTACACCTTC.

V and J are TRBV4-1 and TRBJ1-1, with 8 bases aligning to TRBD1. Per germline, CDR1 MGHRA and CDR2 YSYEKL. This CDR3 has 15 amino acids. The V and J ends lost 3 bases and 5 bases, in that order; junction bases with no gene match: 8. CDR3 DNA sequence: TGCGCCAGCAGCCACTCCGGGACAGGAGGGACTGAAGCTTTCTTT. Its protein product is CASSHSGTGGTEAFF.

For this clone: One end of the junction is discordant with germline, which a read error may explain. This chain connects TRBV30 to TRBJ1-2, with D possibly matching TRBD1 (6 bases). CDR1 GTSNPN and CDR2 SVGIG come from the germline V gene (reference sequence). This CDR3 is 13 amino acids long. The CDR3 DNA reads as TGTGCCTGGAGTGTAAATCAGGGGTATGGCCACACCTTC. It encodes CAWSVNQGYGHTF.

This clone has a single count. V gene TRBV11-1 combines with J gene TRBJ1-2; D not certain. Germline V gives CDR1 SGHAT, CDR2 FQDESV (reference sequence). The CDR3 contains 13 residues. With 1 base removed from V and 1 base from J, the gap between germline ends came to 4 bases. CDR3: CASSLDSNYGYTF. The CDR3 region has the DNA TGTGCCAGCAGCTTAGACAGTAACTATGGCTACACCTTC. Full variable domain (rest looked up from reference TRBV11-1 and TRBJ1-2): EAEVAQSPRYKITEKSQAVAFWCDPISGHATLYWYRQILGQGPELLVQFQDESVVDDSQLPKDRFSAERLKGVDSTLKIQPAELGDSAMYLCASSLDSNYGYTFGSGTRLTVV.

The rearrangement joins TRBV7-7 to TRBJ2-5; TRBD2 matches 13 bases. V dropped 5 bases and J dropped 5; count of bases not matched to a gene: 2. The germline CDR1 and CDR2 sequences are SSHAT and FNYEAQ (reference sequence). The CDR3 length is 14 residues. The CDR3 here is CASSTGLAGETQYF. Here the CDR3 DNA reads TGTGCCAGCAGCACGGGACTAGCGGGGGAGACCCAGTACTTC.